The subject of this entry is one T cell receptor beta chain. The antigen remains undetermined. V gave up 10 bases and J gave up 5 bases, with 30 bases separating them. The CDR3 totals 18 residues. Germline values: CDR1 SNHLY, CDR2 FYNNEI. Clones were sequenced by immunoSEQ multiplex PCR, and TCRdb holds only the in-frame ones, with some missing. The table has about 140,000 clones, about 90% seen once. These data originate in a study of T cell responses to AZD1222 COVID-19 vaccine. Study findings and constraints: Vaccine-associated CD4 TCRs ranged over spike, dominating at 160-218 and 743-854.

The chain combines TRBV2 with TRBJ2-4, with D tentatively TRBD2 (7 bases). The sample in question was peripheral blood, obtained 28 days after the second dose of the MenACWY control vaccine. The sequence was collected from an adult who received the MenACWY meningococcal vaccine as a control. The CDR3 DNA reads as TGTGCCACTGCGGGGGCTTTCTTTAGCGGGTTGACCCAAAACATTCAGTACTTC. This gives the protein CATAGAFFSGLTQNIQYF.